This T cell receptor (beta chain) was documented in a study of blood T cell repertoires in COVID-19. At the level of the study: COVID-19 samples from acute and convalescent phases originated in the United States, Italy and Spain.

Adults between about 18 and 89 years of age took part from about 24 US areas. Cohort assignment relied on participant-reported clinical history. This table comes from immunoSEQ multiplex PCR, and its TCRdb copy is limited to in-frame clones, with some not included. The table includes roughly 250,000 clones, more than 75% detected once. The TCR sequence derives from a woman aged 40 to 50 with acute COVID-19. Source material: PBMCs or T cells enriched from blood (not recorded which).

The CDR3 coding sequence is TGTGCCAGCAGCTCCAAGGAGAAGGGGGCCATTCAGTACTTC. Translating gives CASSSKEKGAIQYF. V gene TRBV11-3 combines with J gene TRBJ2-4, with TRBD1 identical over 7 bases. Germline V gene lookup returns CDR1 SGHNT and CDR2 YENEEA. V shed 4 bases and J 9 bases; nucleotides not matched to a gene: 9. CDR3 length equals 14 residues.